Given below is one T cell receptor (beta chain) in context. Recruits, aged about 18 to 95 years, lived in 20 to 30 US areas. Recovery among Cohort 3 donors was established by two negative PCRs, clearance, or symptom resolution. This sample was included in a study of blood T cell repertoires in COVID-19. Study in general: COVID-19 samples from acute and convalescent phases originated in the United States, Italy and Spain.

Methods used by the authors: Amplified reference gene primers provided the basis for estimating nucleated cell counts. TCRdb's copy holds only in-frame clones and misses some; the assay was immunoSEQ multiplex PCR. V and J calls and clone size come straight from that table; D and trimming were deduced from the DNA. The sample includes roughly 200,000 clones, roughly 80% of them seen just once. Material: PBMCs or T cells enriched from blood (not recorded which). The clonotype comes from a man in his forties who had recovered from COVID-19.

The CDR3 DNA sequence: TGTGCCAGTAACCTGGCAACCGGGGAGCTGTTTTTT. Protein product: CASNLATGELFF. This chain joins TRBV19 and TRBJ2-2; D remains unclear. Germline CDR1 is LNHDA and CDR2 is SQIVND (reference sequence). CDR3 length: 12 amino acids. V lost 7 bases, J lost 5 bases, and 8 bases lay in between.